The present T cell receptor (beta chain) was sequenced within a study of monozygotic twins with inflammatory bowel disease. Overall study findings and caveats: Healthy co-twins exceeded IBD patients in TCRbeta diversity as measured by inverse Simpson. Differing T cell subtypes remained indistinguishable.

As to this clonotype: Its target is not known.

The blood volume drawn from each donor was around 2.5 ml. CDR1 is SGHRS, CDR2 YFSETQ, per germline. This CDR3 spans 11 amino acids. A template switching step added UMIs, each with a 6-nucleotide sample barcode. TCRdb reprocessed the 5' RACE reads and keeps a single row for each CDR3 protein, giving no DNA. The data include 350,000 to 400,000 distinct CDR3 sequences; the top ten clones carry just over 2.5%. The sequenced sample consisted of blood. The chain employs TRBV5-1 and TRBJ2-7. The receptor's source is a human donor with ulcerative colitis or Crohn's disease, or a healthy co-twin of an affected twin (not recorded which). CDR3 in amino acids: CASSSGWEQYF.